This is a list of T cell receptor beta chains from one sample in a study of shared clonotypes between healthy human individuals. Profiling relied on immunoSEQ multiplex PCR, and the TCRdb table lists in-frame clones only, not all of them. The repertoire holds some 1 million clones, with around four fifths as singletons. The specimen was memory CD4+ T cells sorted from blood. All receptors derive from a man in his late teens or twenties in good health. The CDR3 runs from the conserved cysteine through the conserved F or W.

length: 12
V: TRBV5-1
J: TRBJ2-7
CDR3: CASSLGGPEQYF

length: 13
V: TRBV19
J: TRBJ2-5
CDR3: CASSRGGLETQYF

length: 12
V: TRBV5-6
J: TRBJ2-1
CDR3: CASSLPDQSQFF

length: 15
V: TRBV5-6
J: TRBJ1-4
CDR3: CASRTLDEGDEKLFF

length: 13
V: TRBV5-1
J: TRBJ2-7
CDR3: CASSLPGQLEQYF

length: 16
V: TRBV5-6
J: TRBJ1-6
CDR3: CASSLVVGSYNSPLHF

length: 15
V: TRBV9
J: TRBJ2-7
CDR3: CASSVEPTSGSEQYF

length: 16
V: TRBV10-3
J: TRBJ2-1
CDR3: CAISESGIYVGDEQFF

length: 16
V: TRBV28
J: TRBJ1-5
CDR3: CASLMGGGMGNQPQHF

length: 13
V: TRBV6-5
J: TRBJ1-1
CDR3: CASSQNKWTEAFF

length: 12
V: TRBV5-5
J: TRBJ1-2
CDR3: CASSLAAYGYTF

length: 11
V: TRBV20-1
J: TRBJ1-1
CDR3: CSASAGPEAFF

length: 15
V: TRBV30
J: TRBJ1-6
CDR3: CAWSVRGTGDSPLHF

length: 16
V: TRBV6-5
J: TRBJ2-2
CDR3: CASSSPGGTNTGELFF

length: 16
V: TRBV4-1
J: TRBJ2-6
CDR3: CASSLGGSSGANVLTF

length: 16
V: TRBV27
J: TRBJ2-1
CDR3: CASSLYTSGGVNEQFF

length: 15
V: TRBV5-1
J: TRBJ2-4
CDR3: CASSPDSWGKNIQYF

length: 16
V: TRBV5-4
J: TRBJ1-6
CDR3: CASSLVSGTGTRPLHF

length: 18
V: TRBV18
J: TRBJ2-2
CDR3: CASSPPLGGGANTGELFF

length: 15
V: TRBV7-2
J: TRBJ2-5
CDR3: CASSLAGAMGETQYF

length: 12
V: TRBV27
J: TRBJ2-7
CDR3: CASRQGTHEQYF

length: 14
V: TRBV5-1
J: .
CDR3: CASSLTQVAYEQYF

length: 13
V: TRBV28
J: TRBJ1-5
CDR3: CASGQGIGQPQHF

length: 10
V: TRBV29-1
J: TRBJ2-1
CDR3: CSVDSTSNFF

length: 18
V: TRBV7-9
J: TRBJ2-6
CDR3: CASSRTTDYLSGANVLTF

length: 14
V: TRBV19
J: TRBJ1-5
CDR3: CATTGQGNNQPQHF

length: 17
V: TRBV19
J: TRBJ1-4
CDR3: CASSVGTGATTYEKLFF

length: 14
V: TRBV30
J: TRBJ1-1
CDR3: CAWSVGLGNTEAFF

length: 13
V: TRBV6-6
J: TRBJ1-1
CDR3: CASSPFRGAEAFF

length: 14
V: TRBV6-1
J: TRBJ2-5
CDR3: CASSAGGSQETQYF

length: 17
V: TRBV4-3
J: TRBJ2-1
CDR3: CASSPTSGVSSYNEQFF

length: 12
V: TRBV2
J: TRBJ2-1
CDR3: CASSGQGGEQFF

length: 16
V: TRBV28
J: TRBJ2-5
CDR3: CASSPHGAGGEETQYF

length: 14
V: TRBV18
J: TRBJ2-3
CDR3: CASSLSQGPDTQYF

length: 14
V: TRBV5-6
J: TRBJ1-5
CDR3: CASSLDRGRQPQHF

length: 14
V: TRBV7-8
J: TRBJ2-1
CDR3: CASSLEDSMSDGFF

length: 17
V: TRBV18
J: TRBJ1-1
CDR3: CASSPRGYDGWGTEAFF

length: 12
V: TRBV5-4
J: TRBJ2-7
CDR3: CASSMTGYEQYF

length: 13
V: TRBV30
J: TRBJ2-4
CDR3: CACTGYAKNIQYF

length: 13
V: TRBV28
J: TRBJ1-4
CDR3: CASYGTHNEKLFF

length: 13
V: TRBV2
J: TRBJ1-1
CDR3: CASSGQPNTEAFF

length: 14
V: TRBV18
J: TRBJ2-7
CDR3: CASSPPSSTYEQYF

length: 14
V: TRBV7-2
J: TRBJ1-3
CDR3: CASSRRDGGNTIYF

length: 14
V: TRBV6-1
J: TRBJ2-3
CDR3: CASSLAGAGDTQYF

length: 14
V: TRBV6-1
J: TRBJ2-1
CDR3: CASSEQPTNNEQFF